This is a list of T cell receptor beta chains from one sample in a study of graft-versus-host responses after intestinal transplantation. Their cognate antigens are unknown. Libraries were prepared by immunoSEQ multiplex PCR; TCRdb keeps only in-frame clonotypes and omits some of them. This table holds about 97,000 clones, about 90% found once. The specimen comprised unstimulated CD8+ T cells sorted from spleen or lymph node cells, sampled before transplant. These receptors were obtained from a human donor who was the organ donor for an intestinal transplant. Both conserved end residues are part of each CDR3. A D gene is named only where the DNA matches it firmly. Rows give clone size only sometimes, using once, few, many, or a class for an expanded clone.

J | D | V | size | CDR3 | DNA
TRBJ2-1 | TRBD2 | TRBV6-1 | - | CASSETHLAGRQFF | TGTGCCAGCAGTGAAACCCACTTAGCGGGAAGACAGTTCTTC
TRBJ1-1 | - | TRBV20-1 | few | CSARQGTEAFF | TGCAGTGCTAGACAGGGCACTGAAGCTTTCTTT
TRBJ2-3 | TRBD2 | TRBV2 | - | CASSENVAGGDTDTQYF | TGTGCCAGCAGTGAAAATGTCGCGGGGGGGGACACAGATACGCAGTATTTT
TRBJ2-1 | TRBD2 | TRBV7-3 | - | CASSQSGGAYNEQFF | TGTGCCAGCAGCCAAAGCGGGGGGGCCTACAATGAGCAGTTCTTC
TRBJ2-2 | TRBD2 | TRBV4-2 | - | CASSQVWELAGGNTGELFF | TGTGCCAGCAGCCAAGTCTGGGAACTAGCGGGGGGGAACACCGGGGAGCTGTTTTTT
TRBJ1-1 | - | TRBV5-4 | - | CASSPRDIGTEAFF | TGTGCCAGCAGCCCCCGGGACATCGGCACTGAAGCTTTCTTT
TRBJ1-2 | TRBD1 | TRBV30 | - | CAWSITGGRGYGYTF | TGTGCCTGGAGTATCACAGGGGGCCGAGGCTATGGCTACACCTTC
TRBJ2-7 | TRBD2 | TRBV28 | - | CASSLPRLAGGLAYEQYF | TGTGCCAGCAGTTTGCCGAGACTAGCGGGAGGCCTCGCCTACGAGCAGTACTTC
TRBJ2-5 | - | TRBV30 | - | CAWNGGHGQETQYF | TGTGCCTGGAACGGGGGGCACGGGCAAGAGACCCAGTACTTC
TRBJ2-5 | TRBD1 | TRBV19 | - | CASPKIEGGTGGAGVMETQYF | TGTGCCAGTCCGAAAATCGAGGGGGGGACAGGGGGCGCGGGAGTGATGGAGACCCAGTACTTC
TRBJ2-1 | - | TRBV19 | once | CASSMGPYNEQFF | TGTGCCAGTAGTATGGGGCCCTACAATGAGCAGTTCTTC
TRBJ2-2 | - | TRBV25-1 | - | CAGGGTSTGELFF | TGTGCCGGAGGCGGGACGTCCACCGGGGAGCTGTTTTTT
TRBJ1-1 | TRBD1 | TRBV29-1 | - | CSVEGGQGGTEAFF | TGCAGCGTTGAGGGGGGACAGGGTGGCACTGAAGCTTTCTTT
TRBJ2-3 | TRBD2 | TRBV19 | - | CASKQTSGSPDTQYF | TGTGCCAGTAAACAGACTAGCGGGAGTCCAGATACGCAGTATTTT
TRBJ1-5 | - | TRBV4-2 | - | CASSQGGGLQPQHF | TGTGCCAGCAGCCAAGGGGGGGGCCTTCAGCCCCAGCATTTT
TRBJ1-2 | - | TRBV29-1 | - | CSVEERHYGYTF | TGCAGCGTTGAGGAGCGTCACTATGGCTACACCTTC
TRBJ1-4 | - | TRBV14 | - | CASSQGSAVTNEKLFF | TGTGCCAGCAGCCAGGGTTCTGCGGTAACTAATGAAAAACTGTTTTTT
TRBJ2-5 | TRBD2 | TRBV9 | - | CASSTKTSGSEQYF | TGTGCCAGCAGCACTAAGACTAGCGGGAGTGAACAGTACTTC
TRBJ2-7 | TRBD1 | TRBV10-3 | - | CAISEAGTVYEQYF | TGTGCCATCAGTGAGGCTGGGACAGTATACGAGCAGTACTTC
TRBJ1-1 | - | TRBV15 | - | CATSRVEASTEAFF | TGTGCCACCAGCAGAGTGGAGGCTTCCACTGAAGCTTTCTTT
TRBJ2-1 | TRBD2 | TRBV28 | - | CASSPFTRTSGDNEQFF | TGTGCCAGCAGTCCCTTCACCAGGACTAGCGGGGACAATGAGCAGTTCTTC
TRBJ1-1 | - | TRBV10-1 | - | CASSESQGTEAFF | TGCGCCAGCAGTGAGTCCCAGGGCACTGAAGCTTTCTTT
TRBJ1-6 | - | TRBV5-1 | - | CASSLAGGLSVGTYNSPLHF | TGCGCCAGCAGCTTGGCCGGGGGACTCTCCGTGGGGACCTATAATTCACCCCTCCACTTT
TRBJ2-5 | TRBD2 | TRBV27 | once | CASSLAGEFETQYF | TGTGCCAGCAGTCTAGCGGGAGAGTTTGAGACCCAGTACTTC
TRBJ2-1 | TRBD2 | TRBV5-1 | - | CASRSSGGAYNEQFF | TGCGCCAGCAGGAGTAGCGGGGGTGCCTACAATGAGCAGTTCTTC
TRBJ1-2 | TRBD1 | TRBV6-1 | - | CASITGTVNYGYTF | TGTGCCAGCATCACCGGGACAGTGAACTATGGCTACACCTTC
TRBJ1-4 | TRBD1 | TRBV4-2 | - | CASSQDWTGKMNEKLFF | TGTGCCAGCAGCCAAGATTGGACAGGGAAGATGAATGAAAAACTGTTTTTT
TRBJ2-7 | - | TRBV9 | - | CASSVVGGSLHEQYF | TGTGCCAGCAGCGTAGTAGGAGGGAGTCTCCACGAGCAGTACTTC
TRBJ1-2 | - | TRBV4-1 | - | CASSQELRGIYGYTF | TGCGCCAGCAGCCAAGAGCTGAGGGGGATCTATGGCTACACCTTC
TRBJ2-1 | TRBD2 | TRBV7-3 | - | CASSTAGGSYNEQFF | TGTGCCAGCAGCACCGCGGGGGGTTCATACAATGAGCAGTTCTTC
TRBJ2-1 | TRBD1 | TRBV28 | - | CASTGTGAYNEQFF | TGTGCCAGCACCGGGACAGGGGCCTACAATGAGCAGTTCTTC
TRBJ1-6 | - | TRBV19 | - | CASSIGPPEPYNSPLHF | TGTGCCAGTAGTATTGGGCCCCCGGAACCATATAATTCACCCCTCCACTTT
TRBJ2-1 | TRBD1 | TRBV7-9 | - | CASSLPGIGTGAYNEQFF | TGTGCCAGCAGCCTCCCGGGGATAGGGACAGGGGCCTACAATGAGCAGTTCTTC
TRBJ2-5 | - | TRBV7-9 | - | CASSLGLRETQYF | TGTGCCAGCAGCTTAGGGTTGAGGGAGACCCAGTACTTC
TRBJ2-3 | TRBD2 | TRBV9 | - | CASRQLAGGPDTQYF | TGTGCCAGCAGACAACTAGCGGGAGGGCCAGATACGCAGTATTTT
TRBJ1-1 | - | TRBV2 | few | CASTGGTEAFF | TGTGCCAGCACCGGGGGCACTGAAGCTTTCTTT
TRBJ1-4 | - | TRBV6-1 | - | CASSEGTSGLREKLFF | TGTGCCAGCAGTGAAGGCACCTCGGGGTTACGAGAAAAACTGTTTTTT
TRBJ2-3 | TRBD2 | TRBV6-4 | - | CASSDSTSGGEDTQYF | TGTGCCAGCAGTGACTCGACTAGCGGGGGGGAAGATACGCAGTATTTT
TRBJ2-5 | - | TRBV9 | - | CASSVEGRGEETQYF | TGTGCCAGCAGCGTAGAAGGGCGGGGAGAAGAGACCCAGTACTTC
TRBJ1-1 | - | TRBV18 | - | CATTRAGIAFF | TGTGCCACCACACGAGCCGGGATAGCTTTCTTT
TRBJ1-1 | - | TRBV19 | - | CASSIDMNTEAFF | TGTGCCAGTAGTATTGACATGAACACTGAAGCTTTCTTT
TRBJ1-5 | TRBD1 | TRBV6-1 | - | CASSEPIQGLGPQHF | TGTGCCAGCAGTGAGCCCATACAGGGGTTAGGGCCCCAGCATTTT
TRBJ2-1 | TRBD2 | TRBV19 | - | CASSIMAGATYNEQFF | TGTGCCAGTAGTATCATGGCGGGAGCTACCTACAATGAGCAGTTCTTC
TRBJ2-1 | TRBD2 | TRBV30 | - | CAWSTSDFNEQFF | TGTGCCTGGAGTACTAGCGATTTCAATGAGCAGTTCTTC
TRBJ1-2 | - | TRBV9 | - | CASSAQGLGYTF | TGTGCCAGCAGCGCACAGGGCCTTGGCTACACCTTC
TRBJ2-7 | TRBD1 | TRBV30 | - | CAWSVIRGLGEQYF | TGTGCCTGGAGTGTAATCAGGGGGCTAGGGGAGCAGTACTTC
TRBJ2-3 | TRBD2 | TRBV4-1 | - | CASRRTSGRAWDTQYF | TGCGCCAGCAGGAGGACTAGCGGGAGGGCCTGGGATACGCAGTATTTT
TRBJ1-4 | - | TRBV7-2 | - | CASSLLSVCCGTSNEKLFF | TGTGCCAGCAGCTTACTCTCGGTATGCTGCGGGACTTCTAATGAAAAACTGTTTTTT
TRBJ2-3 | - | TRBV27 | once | CASSLLNTDTQYF | TGTGCCAGCAGTTTACTAAACACAGATACGCAGTATTTT
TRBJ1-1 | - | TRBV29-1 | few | CSVGPGYNTEAFF | TGCAGTGTAGGTCCAGGGTACAACACTGAAGCTTTCTTT
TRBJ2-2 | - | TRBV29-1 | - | CSVEKGQNTGELFF | TGCAGCGTTGAAAAGGGACAGAACACCGGGGAGCTGTTTTTT